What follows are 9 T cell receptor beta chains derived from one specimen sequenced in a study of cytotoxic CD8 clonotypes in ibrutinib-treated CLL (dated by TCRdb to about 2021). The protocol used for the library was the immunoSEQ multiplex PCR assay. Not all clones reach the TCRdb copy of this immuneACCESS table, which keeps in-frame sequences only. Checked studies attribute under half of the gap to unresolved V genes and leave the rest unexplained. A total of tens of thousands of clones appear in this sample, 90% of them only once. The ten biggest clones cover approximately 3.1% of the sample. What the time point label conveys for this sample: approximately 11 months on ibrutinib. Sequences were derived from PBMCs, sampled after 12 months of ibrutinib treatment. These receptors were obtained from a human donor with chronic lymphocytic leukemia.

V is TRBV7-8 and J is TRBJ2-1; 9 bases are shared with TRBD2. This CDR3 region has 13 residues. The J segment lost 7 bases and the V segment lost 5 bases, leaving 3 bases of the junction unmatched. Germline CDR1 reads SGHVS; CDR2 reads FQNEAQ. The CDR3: CASSMGLANEQFF. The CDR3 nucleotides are TGTGCCAGCAGCATGGGACTAGCTAATGAGCAGTTCTTC. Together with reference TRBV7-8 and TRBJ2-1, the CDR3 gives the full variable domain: GAGVSQSPRYKVAKRGQDVALRCDPISGHVSLFWYQQALGQGPEFLTYFQNEAQLDKSGLPSDRFFAERPEGSVSTLKIQRTQQEDSAVYLCASSMGLANEQFFGPGTRLTVL.

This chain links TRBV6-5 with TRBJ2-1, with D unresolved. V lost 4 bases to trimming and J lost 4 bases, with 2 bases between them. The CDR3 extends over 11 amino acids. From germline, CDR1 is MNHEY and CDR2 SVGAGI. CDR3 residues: CASSLYNEQFF. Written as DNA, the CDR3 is TGTGCCAGCAGTTTGTACAATGAGCAGTTCTTC.

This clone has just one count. CDR3: CASSRPGHSEQYF. CDR3 DNA sequence: TGTGCCAGTAGTCGCCCGGGCCACTCCGAGCAGTACTTC. The chain is built from TRBV19 and TRBJ2-7, with D hard to call. V gave up 5 bases and J gave up 6 bases, with 14 bases separating them. This CDR3 is 13 amino acids long. Per the germline V gene, CDR1 is LNHDA and CDR2 is SQIVND (reference sequence).

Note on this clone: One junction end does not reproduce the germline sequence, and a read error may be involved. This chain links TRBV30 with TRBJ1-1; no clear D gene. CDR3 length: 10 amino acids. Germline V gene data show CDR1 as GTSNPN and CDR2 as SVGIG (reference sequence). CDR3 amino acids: CAWSGRYSNF. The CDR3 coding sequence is TGTGCCTGGAGTGGTAGATACTCGAACTTT.

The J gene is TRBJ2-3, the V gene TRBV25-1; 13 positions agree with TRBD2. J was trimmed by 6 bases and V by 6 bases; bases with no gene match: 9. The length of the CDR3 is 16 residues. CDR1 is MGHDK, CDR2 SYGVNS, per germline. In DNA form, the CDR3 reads TGTGCCAGCAGCATTGCCCGACTAGCGGGAGGTGATACGCAGTATTTT. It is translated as CASSIARLAGGDTQYF.

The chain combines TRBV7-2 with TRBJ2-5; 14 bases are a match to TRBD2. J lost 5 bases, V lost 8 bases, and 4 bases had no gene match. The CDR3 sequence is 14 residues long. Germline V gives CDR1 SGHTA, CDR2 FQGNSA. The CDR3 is CASGRTSGRETQYF. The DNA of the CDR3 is TGTGCCAGCGGGCGGACTAGCGGGAGGGAGACCCAGTACTTC.

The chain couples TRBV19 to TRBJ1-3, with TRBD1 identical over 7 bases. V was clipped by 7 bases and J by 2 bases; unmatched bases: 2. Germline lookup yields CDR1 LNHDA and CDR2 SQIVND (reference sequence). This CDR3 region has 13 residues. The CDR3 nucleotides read TGTGCCAGTAAACAGGGGACTGGAAACACCATATATTTT. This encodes CASKQGTGNTIYF.

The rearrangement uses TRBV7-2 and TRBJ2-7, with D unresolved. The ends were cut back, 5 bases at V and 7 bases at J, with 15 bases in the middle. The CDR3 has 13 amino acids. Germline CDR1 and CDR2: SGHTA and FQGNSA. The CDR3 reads CASSRTQPLEQYF. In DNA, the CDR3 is TGTGCCAGCAGCCGGACCCAGCCTCTGGAGCAGTACTTC.

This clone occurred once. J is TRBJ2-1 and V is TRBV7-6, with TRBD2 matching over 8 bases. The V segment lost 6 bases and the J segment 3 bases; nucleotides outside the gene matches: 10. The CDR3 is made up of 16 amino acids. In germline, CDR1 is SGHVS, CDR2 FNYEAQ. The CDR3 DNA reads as TGTGCCAGCAGTCCCATCCAGGGACTAGGCTACAATGAGCAGTTCTTC. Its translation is CASSPIQGLGYNEQFF.